This T cell receptor beta chain was captured in a study of blood T cells in healthy people across ages. Study-level points and caveats: Long-lived donors carried more naive CD4+ cells and greater diversity than aged donors.

This clonotype was found many times. Its antigen is not known. Between the trimmed V and J ends, which lost 0 bases and 3 bases, there was a span of 6 bases. Germline-derived CDR1 and CDR2 are SGHRS and YFSETQ. This CDR3 is 13 amino acids long. Sample-barcoded 5' priming and a J-beta primer mix drove a second PCR of about 6 to 11 cycles. MiXCR, applied by TCRdb to the 5' RACE reads, yields one record per CDR3 protein. The table lists hundreds of thousands of distinct CDR3 sequences, roughly 48% of them singletons. This clonotype originated in a man older than 75 in good health. This rearrangement joins TRBV5-1 to TRBJ2-5; the D is unclear. Sequenced sample: blood. The CDR3 DNA follows: TGCGCCAGCAGCTTGGTCGTGGAAGAGACCCAGTACTTC. Amino acids: CASSLVVEETQYF.